The rows below give T cell receptor beta chains drawn from one sample of a study of blood T cell repertoires in COVID-19. The data were produced by immunoSEQ multiplex PCR, yet TCRdb's version contains in-frame clones alone and is incomplete. The sample lists about 200,000 clones, approximately 81% occurring once. Input material: peripheral blood. These receptors were taken from a human donor in a cohort sampled during active COVID-19. Each CDR3 is given with its conserved first and last residue. D genes are given only for firm matches. The size of a clone is reported for some rows only, either as once, few or many, or as a class for expanded clones.

TRBJ2-7	-	15	-	TRBV6-5	CASSYSRSLRSEQYF	TGTGCCAGCAGTTACTCGAGGTCCCTACGCTCCGAGCAGTACTTC
TRBJ1-6	-	17	TRBD1	TRBV10-3	CAISGGQLSYDNSPLHF	TGTGCCATCAGTGGGGGACAGTTGAGCTATGATAATTCACCCCTCCACTTT
TRBJ2-5	-	12	-	TRBV10-3	CAISGAEETQYF	TGTGCCATCAGTGGGGCAGAAGAGACCCAGTACTTC
TRBJ2-1	-	13	-	TRBV2	CASSPAGYNEQFF	TGTGCCAGCTCCCCAGCGGGTTACAATGAGCAGTTCTTC
TRBJ2-6	-	20	-	TRBV19	CASSPGGTGRSVSGANVLTF	TGTGCCAGTAGTCCCGGGGGGACAGGACGTAGTGTCTCTGGGGCCAACGTCCTGACTTTC
TRBJ2-2	-	12	-	TRBV10-3	CAISESSAELFF	TGTGCCATCAGTGAGTCGAGTGCGGAGCTGTTTTTT
TRBJ1-5	-	15	-	TRBV3-1/TRBV3-2	CASSHGGARGQPQHF	TGTGCCAGCAGCCATGGGGGGGCTCGGGGTCAGCCCCAGCATTTT
TRBJ2-7	-	13	-	TRBV28	CASSIRALYEQYF	TGTGCCAGCAGTATTCGAGCCCTCTACGAGCAGTACTTC
TRBJ2-7	-	17	TRBD1	TRBV18	CASSPNVGQGPPYEQYF	TGTGCCAGCTCACCAAACGTAGGACAGGGTCCCCCCTACGAGCAGTACTTC
TRBJ2-2	-	16	-	TRBV25-1	CASTGGLSINTGELFF	TGTGCCAGCACAGGGGGACTCTCTATAAACACCGGGGAGCTGTTTTTT
TRBJ2-6	-	18	TRBD2	TRBV9	CASSLGTSGRSGANVLTF	TGTGCCAGCAGCTTGGGGACTAGCGGACGCTCTGGGGCCAACGTCCTGACTTTC
TRBJ2-1	-	18	TRBD2	TRBV7-9	CAIKRLAGGKSSYNEQFF	TGTGCCATCAAGCGACTAGCGGGGGGCAAGAGCTCCTACAATGAGCAGTTCTTC
TRBJ1-1	few	13	-	TRBV28	CASSLSGNSEAFF	TGTGCCAGCAGTTTATCCGGGAACTCTGAAGCTTTCTTT
TRBJ2-3	-	16	TRBD2	TRBV7-9	CASSFRLAGNTDTQYF	TGTGCCAGCAGCTTTAGACTAGCGGGTAACACAGATACGCAGTATTTT
TRBJ1-5	-	14	-	TRBV28	CASTQGRRNQPQHF	TGTGCCAGCACTCAAGGGAGGAGGAATCAGCCCCAGCATTTT
TRBJ1-6	-	14	-	TRBV19	CASSINDGNSPLHF	TGTGCCAGTAGTATCAACGACGGGAATTCACCCCTCCACTTT
TRBJ1-1	-	11	-	TRBV20-1	CSGARRAEAFF	TGCAGTGGGGCTAGGAGGGCTGAAGCTTTCTTT
TRBJ2-7	once	13	TRBD1	TRBV28	CASIGTGLHEQYF	TGTGCCAGCATCGGGACAGGGCTCCACGAGCAGTACTTC
TRBJ2-1	-	14	-	TRBV12-5	CASGLSPLYNEQFF	TGTGCTAGTGGTTTGAGCCCCCTTTACAATGAGCAGTTCTTC
TRBJ1-1	-	13	-	TRBV4-1	CASSQGQSTEAFF	TGCGCCAGCAGCCAAGGACAGTCCACTGAAGCTTTCTTT
TRBJ2-2	-	17	TRBD2	TRBV18	CASSPFGTSPGGGELFF	TGTGCCAGCTCACCATTCGGGACTAGCCCCGGAGGCGGGGAGCTGTTTTTT
TRBJ2-1	-	15	TRBD2	TRBV4-1	CASSLTSDAGHEQFF	TGCGCCAGCAGCCTAACTAGCGACGCCGGCCATGAGCAGTTCTTC
TRBJ2-2	-	14	-	TRBV18	CASSRQYYTGELFF	TGTGCCAGCTCACGCCAGTATTACACCGGGGAGCTGTTTTTT
TRBJ1-1	-	14	-	TRBV11-2	CASSLGGQFAEAFF	TGTGCCAGCAGCTTGGGAGGTCAGTTCGCTGAAGCTTTCTTT
TRBJ2-5	-	16	TRBD1	TRBV7-2	CASSPVRTGGMRAQYF	TGTGCCAGCAGCCCCGTGAGGACAGGGGGAATGCGGGCCCAGTACTTC
TRBJ2-7	-	15	TRBD1	TRBV15	CATSSADRGGNEQYF	TGTGCCACCAGCAGTGCCGACAGGGGAGGCAACGAGCAGTACTTC
TRBJ2-2	-	16	TRBD1	TRBV18	CASSPPGQENTGELFF	TGTGCCAGCTCACCGCCGGGACAGGAGAACACCGGGGAGCTGTTTTTT
TRBJ2-2	-	15	TRBD1	TRBV5-6	CASSSLGTGAGELFF	TGTGCCAGCAGCTCGTTAGGGACAGGGGCCGGGGAGCTGTTTTTT
TRBJ2-7	-	13	TRBD1	TRBV3-1/TRBV3-2	CASSHTGGHEQYF	TGTGCCAGCAGCCATACAGGGGGCCACGAGCAGTACTTC
TRBJ2-5	-	13	TRBD1	TRBV19	CASAGTEVSAQYF	TGTGCCAGCGCCGGGACAGAAGTGAGCGCCCAGTACTTC
TRBJ2-5	-	14	-	TRBV4-1	CASSKTLFGETQYF	TGCGCCAGCAGCAAGACTCTTTTCGGAGAGACCCAGTACTTC
TRBJ1-3	few	14	-	TRBV3-1/TRBV3-2	CASSQLPGGNTIYF	TGTGCCAGCAGCCAATTACCAGGGGGAAACACCATATATTTT
TRBJ2-1	-	18	TRBD2	TRBV7-7	CASSLLAGRSSSYNEQFF	TGTGCTAGCAGCTTACTAGCGGGGAGATCGAGCTCCTACAATGAGCAGTTCTTC
TRBJ2-5	-	13	-	TRBV19	CATAQGTGETQYF	TGTGCCACCGCACAGGGTACCGGGGAGACCCAGTACTTC
TRBJ2-3	-	14	TRBD2	TRBV6-6	CASSQGLVGDTQYF	TGTGCCAGCAGTCAGGGACTAGTCGGCGATACGCAGTATTTT
TRBJ1-1	-	14	-	TRBV5-8	CASSYRRGNTEAFF	TGTGCCAGCAGCTATCGGAGGGGGAACACTGAAGCTTTCTTT
TRBJ2-2	-	12	-	TRBV27	CASSFNSGELFF	TGTGCCAGCAGTTTTAACTCCGGGGAGCTGTTTTTT
TRBJ1-1	-	13	-	TRBV19	CASSTVLRAEAFF	TGTGCCAGTAGTACCGTCCTGAGGGCTGAAGCTTTCTTT
TRBJ2-2	-	13	TRBD2	TRBV10-3	CAISERAGGVLFF	TGTGCCATCAGTGAAAGGGCGGGGGGGGTGCTGTTTTTT
TRBJ1-3	once	14	-	TRBV30	CAWKYGGQGNTIYF	TGTGCCTGGAAATACGGGGGGCAGGGAAACACCATATATTTT
TRBJ1-6	-	16	-	TRBV5-1	CASTPTTFRFDSPLHF	TGCGCCAGCACCCCTACGACATTCAGGTTCGATTCACCCCTCCACTTT
TRBJ2-5	-	14	TRBD1	TRBV11-2	CASSLSGGRETQYF	TGTGCCAGCAGCCTCTCAGGGGGCAGGGAGACCCAGTACTTC
TRBJ1-3	-	18	TRBD1	TRBV7-8	CASSRKLTGVGYGNTIYF	TGTGCCAGCAGCCGAAAGCTTACAGGGGTGGGTTATGGAAACACCATATATTTT
TRBJ1-4	once	12	-	TRBV14	CASSQGAEKLFF	TGTGCCAGCAGCCAAGGAGCTGAAAAACTGTTTTTT
TRBJ2-1	-	15	TRBD2	TRBV7-9	CASRSSGRPYNEQFF	TGTGCCAGCAGGTCTAGCGGGAGGCCCTATAATGAGCAGTTCTTC
TRBJ1-1	once	15	-	TRBV2	CASSEAESVTTEAFF	TGTGCCAGCAGTGAAGCCGAGAGCGTTACCACTGAAGCTTTCTTT
TRBJ2-3	-	16	-	TRBV28	CASSNTGQPYTDTQYF	TGTGCCAGCAGCAATACCGGACAGCCCTACACAGATACGCAGTATTTT
TRBJ2-5	-	11	-	TRBV20-1	CSASRSETQYF	TGCAGTGCTAGTCGTAGCGAGACCCAGTACTTC
TRBJ1-5	-	15	-	TRBV18	CASSRAVTGESPQHF	TGTGCCAGCTCACGAGCCGTAACCGGAGAATCCCCCCAGCATTTT
TRBJ2-5	once	14	TRBD1	TRBV19	CASRAQGTGETQYF	TGTGCCAGTAGGGCACAGGGGACGGGAGAGACCCAGTACTTC
TRBJ2-1	-	15	-	TRBV19	CASSISSLENNEQFF	TGTGCCAGTAGTATATCTTCCCTTGAGAACAATGAGCAGTTCTTC
TRBJ1-2	-	14	-	TRBV9	CASSVGQGSYGYTF	TGTGCCAGCAGCGTAGGTCAGGGATCCTATGGCTACACCTTC
TRBJ2-3	-	14	TRBD2	TRBV5-1	CATRTSGISDTQYF	TGCGCCACCCGGACTAGCGGGATTTCAGATACGCAGTATTTT
TRBJ1-2	-	12	-	TRBV9	CASSRTVYGYTF	TGTGCCAGCAGCCGGACAGTTTATGGCTACACCTTC